This TCR beta chain was obtained from a study of identical twins. CDR1 SNHLY and CDR2 FYNNEI come from the germline V gene. The CDR3 is 12 residues long. Study findings and constraints: Invariant cells of the MAIT and iNKT types might have partly distorted the zero-insertion analyses.

From the 5' RACE reads, TCRdb called clonotypes with MiXCR, one entry per CDR3 protein. The sample shows roughly 1,500,000 distinct CDR3 sequences, less than 40% of them seen only once. Remarks on this clonotype: Antigen: not known.

The chain carries TRBV2 and TRBJ2-4; D possibly uses TRBD1 or TRBD2 (6 bases each). With the DNA end fitting TRBJ2-7 better, the J assignment may be wrong. This clonotype originated in a newborn girl in good health. The sequenced material came from cord blood. The CDR3 DNA is TGTGCCGGCATGGGGGGCCCCTACGAGCAGTACTTC. It codes for CAGMGGPYEQYF.